This note documents a single TCR beta chain sequence. Cells defined as naive were viable CD3+CD4+ or CD3+CD8+ and CCR7+CD45RA+CD45RO-CD95-CD27+CD28+. Data came from immunoSEQ multiplex PCR; TCRdb stores just in-frame clones and leaves some out. There are tens of thousands of clones in the sample; roughly 97% occur only once, and 0.1% to 0.15% lies in the top ten. Germline CDR1 reads MNHEY; CDR2 reads SMNVEV (reference sequence). This CDR3 has 13 residues. Trimming shortened V by 9 bases and J by 6 bases, and 14 bases separated the two germline ends. The record originates from a study of T cells after posttransplantation cyclophosphamide.

This rearrangement joins TRBV27 to TRBJ2-2; a weak D match, TRBD2 (6 bases). Sequencing was done on a sample of naive CD4+ T cells sorted from PBMCs. The TCR originated in a man over 45 in good health, CMV-negative, and a related stem cell transplant donor. The CDR3 here is CARGTGVPGELFF. Here the CDR3 DNA reads TGTGCCAGGGGGACGGGAGTTCCCGGGGAGCTGTTTTTT.